This T cell receptor beta chain comes out of a study of vaccination and CD4 T cells after COVID-19. Turning to the study itself: Following dose two, a median approximately 75 days (range 14 to 241) passed before post-vaccine samples were taken.

Of note for this clonotype: The antigen remains unidentified.

Cultured CD4+ T cell DNA was sequenced using the Oncomine TCR Beta short-read assay. TCRdb reprocessed the PCR reads via MiXCR and lists one record per CDR3 protein. The sample holds 20,000 to 25,000 distinct CDR3 sequences, around 50% seen once. The treatment is: roughly ten-day PBMC culture with coronavirus spike peptide pools or control peptides (ViraFEST assay). ViraFEST used peptide pools to expand antigen-specific T cells and subsequently sequenced their TCRs. It was on days 3 and 7 that half the medium was replaced with fresh IL-2 medium. Study-wide points: Looking at convalescent patients, 304 of their 307 vaccine-specific clones were spike mono-reactive.

The source of this sequence is a human donor who had recovered from COVID-19. The specimen was CD4+ T cells from blood, cultured in vitro.

Written as DNA, the CDR3 is TGTGCCAGCAGGCCTCACATGGGAGAGACCCAGTACTTC. This encodes CASRPHMGETQYF. V usage is TRBV27 and J usage is TRBJ2-5; D gene uncertain. V lost 6 bases, J lost 4 bases, and 12 bases lay in between. The CDR3 has 13 residues. CDR1 is MNHEY, CDR2 SMNVEV, per germline (reference sequence).